Presented here are 19 T cell receptor beta chains from one specimen sequenced in a study of graft-versus-host responses after intestinal transplantation. Data came from immunoSEQ multiplex PCR; TCRdb stores just in-frame clones and leaves some out. The sample carries around 30,000 clones, over 60% recorded once. From the graft tissue, intraepithelial and lamina propria lymphocytes were released through processing. Sequencing was performed on ileum tissue, taken 98 days after intestinal transplantation. These receptors originate from a human patient who received an intestinal transplant, so some T cells may come from the graft donor.

The chain links TRBV28 to TRBJ2-5, with D uncertain. Trimming took 6 bases from V and 0 from J, leaving 11 bases between them. The length of the CDR3 is 14 residues. Germline CDR1 is MDHEN and CDR2 is SYDVKM. CDR3 region: CASRTTRNQETQYF. CDR3 bases: TGTGCCAGCAGGACAACTCGTAACCAAGAGACCCAGTACTTC.

The rearrangement joins TRBV6-1 to TRBJ1-1; D is perhaps TRBD1 (5 bases). In germline, CDR1 is MNHNS, CDR2 SASEGT. CDR3 length: 14 residues. V gave up 5 bases and J gave up 7 bases, with 17 bases separating them. This CDR3 reads CASSPRGVGGEAFF. CDR3 DNA sequence: TGTGCCAGCAGTCCCCGGGGGGTAGGAGGTGAAGCTTTCTTT.

This clone appeared a single time. At one boundary the junction diverges from the germline segment, which might be a read error. Other DNA variants within this sample encode the same CDR3. The gene calls are TRBV19 and TRBJ2-7; 9 positions match TRBD1. Germline V gene data show CDR1 as LNHDA and CDR2 as SQIVND (reference sequence). The CDR3 consists of 14 residues. The CDR3 nucleotides read TGTGCCAGTAGTTTGGGGACAGGGTTATACGAGCAGTACTTT. It codes for CASSLGTGLYEQYF.

The DNA for the CDR3 is TGTGCCAGCAGATACCGGGACGGAGCCAAACACTATAACTATGGCTACACCTTC. This codes for CASRYRDGAKHYNYGYTF. The rearrangement joins TRBV28 to TRBJ1-2; a weak D match, TRBD1 (5 bases). The CDR3 runs to 18 residues. From germline, CDR1 is MDHEN and CDR2 SYDVKM. Deletions cut 6 bases from V and 1 base from J, with 24 bases between.

This chain uses TRBV9 with TRBJ1-2; D not resolved. The CDR3 is made up of 17 amino acids. Between the trimmed V and J ends, which lost 0 bases and 0 bases, there was a span of 15 bases. CDR1 SGDLS and CDR2 YYNGEE come from the germline V gene. CDR3 bases: TGTGCCAGCAGCGTAGGGGAGGCGGGGAGTACTAACTATGGCTACACCTTC. Amino acid sequence: CASSVGEAGSTNYGYTF.

The rearrangement joins TRBV11-3 to TRBJ2-7; 7 bases are shared with TRBD1. Germline CDR1 is SGHNT and CDR2 is YENEEA. J was trimmed by 2 bases and V by 3 bases; bases with no gene match: 1. The CDR3 totals 13 residues. CDR3 coding DNA: TGTGCCAGCAGCTTTCAGGGGGCCTACGAGCAGTACTTC. It specifies CASSFQGAYEQYF.

This clone appeared once. The rearrangement joins TRBV7-9 to TRBJ2-2; no clear D gene. Germline CDR1 and CDR2: SEHNR and FQNEAQ (reference sequence). Trimming took off 1 base at V and 5 bases at J, with 5 bases between the two ends. This CDR3 has 13 amino acids. The CDR3, as DNA: TGTGCCAGCAGCTTAGGGGGAACCGGGGAGCTGTTTTTT. Protein product: CASSLGGTGELFF.

A single count supports this clone. The V call is TRBV30, the J call TRBJ1-1; no clear D. Germline V gene data show CDR1 as GTSNPN and CDR2 as SVGIG (reference sequence). V gave up 2 bases and J gave up 3 bases, with 10 bases separating them. This CDR3 has 13 residues. This chain's CDR3 is CAWSPSGDTEAFF. In DNA form, the CDR3 reads TGTGCCTGGAGTCCCTCTGGGGACACTGAAGCTTTCTTT.

The genes are TRBV27 and TRBJ1-2; 7 bases line up with TRBD1. CDR3 length: 17 residues. CDR1 MNHEY and CDR2 SMNVEV come from the germline V gene (reference sequence). The junction had 13 bases not matched to a gene; V was cut back by 2 bases and J by 4 bases. The CDR3 DNA reads as TGTGCCAGCAGTTTACGCCCACAGGGGCGGAGCGGCTATGGCTACACCTTC. Encoded protein: CASSLRPQGRSGYGYTF.

This chain connects TRBV4-1 to TRBJ1-2, with D possibly matching TRBD1 (6 bases). Germline CDR1 and CDR2: MGHRA and YSYEKL. The CDR3 is 14 amino acids. Trimming shortened V by 5 bases and J by 5 bases, and 15 bases separated the two germline ends. The CDR3 sequence is CASSGSGEGYGYTF. As DNA, the CDR3 is TGCGCCAGCAGCGGATCAGGGGAAGGGTATGGCTACACCTTC.

The V call is TRBV11-2, the J call TRBJ2-7; 8 bases match TRBD1. The V and J ends lost 5 bases and 3 bases, in that order; junction bases with no gene match: 6. In germline, CDR1 is SGHAT, CDR2 FQNNGV. This CDR3 region has 14 residues. The CDR3 DNA reads as TGTGCCAGCAGCCCGAACAGGGGGGTCTACGAGCAGTACTTC. This codes for CASSPNRGVYEQYF.

This clone was observed once. This rearrangement joins TRBV15 to TRBJ2-5; 10 nucleotides agree with TRBD1. CDR1 and CDR2 (germline): LNHNV, YYDKDF (reference sequence). The CDR3 is made up of 15 amino acids. V lost 0 bases, J lost 4 bases, and 2 bases stayed unmatched. CDR3 residues: CATSRDRDRGETQYF. CDR3 coding DNA: TGTGCCACCAGCAGAGATCGGGACAGGGGAGAGACCCAGTACTTC.

This clone has a single count. The CDR3: CASSLTSGSYEQYF. For the CDR3, the DNA is TGCGCCAGCAGCTTAACTAGTGGCTCCTACGAGCAGTACTTC. The V call is TRBV5-1, the J call TRBJ2-7; D possibly corresponds to TRBD2 (5 bases). The V gene lost 2 bases and the J gene lost 0 bases, with 9 bases spanning the gap. CDR3 size: 14 residues. Per germline, CDR1 SGHRS and CDR2 YFSETQ.

J is TRBJ1-2 and V is TRBV28, with TRBD1 matching over 8 bases. Losses at the gene ends were 6 bases for V and 5 bases for J; bases not matched to a gene: 11. Per germline, CDR1 MDHEN and CDR2 SYDVKM. There are 15 residues in the CDR3. The CDR3 sequence: CASRAESGTGYGYTF. DNA of the CDR3: TGTGCCAGCAGAGCCGAATCCGGGACAGGTTATGGCTACACCTTC.

The chain employs TRBV7-2 and TRBJ2-1, with TRBD2 matching 11 bases. This CDR3 spans 15 amino acids. J lost 9 bases, V lost 8 bases, and 12 bases had no gene match. The germline gives CDR1 SGHTA, CDR2 FQGNSA. The DNA for the CDR3 is TGTGCCAGCGGCCGGAATAGCGGGGGGGCAGTTGAGCAGTTCTTC. This encodes CASGRNSGGAVEQFF.

This chain connects TRBV30 to TRBJ2-7; D not certain. Trimming removed 3 bases from V and 4 bases from J, with 7 bases in between. The CDR3 runs to 11 residues. Germline CDR1 GTSNPN, CDR2 SVGIG (reference sequence). This CDR3 is CAWSNRYEQYF. The CDR3 coding sequence is TGTGCCTGGAGCAATCGATACGAGCAGTACTTC.

This chain uses TRBV9 with TRBJ2-7; D tentatively fits TRBD1 or TRBD2 (5 bases each). CDR3 length: 15 amino acids. In germline, CDR1 is SGDLS, CDR2 YYNGEE. V was clipped by 0 bases and J by 2 bases, with 12 bases between them. The CDR3 DNA sequence: TGTGCCAGCAGCGTAGCTGGGACGGACACCTACGAGCAGTACTTC. Amino acid sequence: CASSVAGTDTYEQYF.

V usage is TRBV18 and J usage is TRBJ2-5; the D gene is possibly TRBD1 (5 bases). The V gene's germline CDR1 is KGHSH and CDR2 LQKENI. This CDR3 comprises 14 residues. V was shortened by 1 base and J by 5 bases, with 11 bases between the two germline ends. Here the CDR3 DNA reads TGTGCCAGCTCACCACTAAAGGGGAAGGAGACCCAGTACTTC. Translated: CASSPLKGKETQYF.

This clone has just one count. V and J are TRBV19 and TRBJ2-7, with 10 positions matching TRBD1. With 3 bases clipped from V and 6 bases from J, the junction kept 2 bases outside the gene matches. CDR3 length: 13 residues. Germline CDR1 and CDR2: LNHDA and SQIVND (reference sequence). For the CDR3, the DNA is TGTGCCAGTAGTATGGGACAGGGGTTCGAGCAGTACTTC. It specifies CASSMGQGFEQYF.